The 31 T cell receptor beta chains below were found in one sample sequenced in a study of T cell responses to AZD1222 COVID-19 vaccine. Profiling relied on immunoSEQ multiplex PCR, and the TCRdb table lists in-frame clones only, not all of them. Seen here are 100,000 to 150,000 clones, approximately 94% observed once, and the top ten hold 6.6%. Sequencing used peripheral blood, obtained on day 0 of AZD1222 vaccination. These receptors were obtained from an adult in good health.

V usage is TRBV6-6 and J usage is TRBJ1-1, with D possibly matching TRBD1 (6 bases). Germline V lookup: CDR1 MNHNY, CDR2 SVGAGI (reference sequence). With 2 bases removed from V and 2 bases from J, the gap between germline ends came to 9 bases. This CDR3 is built from 14 residues. The CDR3 loop is CASSYAQGNTEAFF. The CDR3 DNA reads as TGTGCCAGCAGTTACGCACAGGGAAACACTGAAGCTTTCTTT.

This rearrangement joins TRBV30 to TRBJ2-1; the match to TRBD2 covers 10 bases. The V gene end was trimmed by 0 bases and the J gene end by 6 bases; junction bases not matched to a gene: 5. The CDR3 runs to 15 residues. Germline V gives CDR1 GTSNPN, CDR2 SVGIG (reference sequence). CDR3 DNA sequence: TGTGCCTGGAGTGTGGGCCTAGCGGGAGTCAATGAGCAGTTCTTC. It yields the protein CAWSVGLAGVNEQFF.

V and J are TRBV7-9 and TRBJ2-1; 12 bases map to TRBD2. Looked up from germline, CDR1 is SEHNR and CDR2 is FQNEAQ (reference sequence). Trimming removed 5 bases from V and 10 bases from J; junction bases left unmatched: 3. The CDR3 length is 13 residues. Written as DNA, the CDR3 is TGTGCCAGCAGCATAGGACTAGCGGGAGAGCAGTTCTTC. Amino acids: CASSIGLAGEQFF.

CDR3 DNA: TGTGCCAGCAGTTTATCGTGGGAGGGCGGTTGGACTGAAGCTTTCTTT. Translation gives CASSLSWEGGWTEAFF. The chain recombines TRBV27 with TRBJ1-1, with no clear D. Germline lookup yields CDR1 MNHEY and CDR2 SMNVEV (reference sequence). CDR3 length equals 16 residues. The V end was cut by 0 bases, the J end by 5 bases, with 16 bases between.

This clone appeared a single time. This sequence joins TRBV19 and TRBJ2-1; no reliable D call. V lost 4 bases, J lost 7 bases, and 11 bases lay in between. There are 13 residues in the CDR3. The V gene's germline CDR1 is LNHDA and CDR2 SQIVND (reference sequence). This chain's CDR3 is CASSTSGKNEQFF. Written as DNA, the CDR3 is TGTGCCAGTAGTACCAGTGGTAAAAATGAGCAGTTCTTC.

The genes are TRBV6-5 and TRBJ1-5, with D possibly TRBD1 on 6 matching bases. V was cut by 6 bases and J by 6 bases, with 15 bases left in between. Per the germline V gene, CDR1 is MNHEY and CDR2 is SVGAGI. CDR3 length: 14 amino acids. The CDR3 loop reads CASSTGGGLQPQHF. For the CDR3, the DNA is TGTGCCAGCAGCACCGGCGGGGGGCTTCAGCCCCAGCATTTT.

V and J are TRBV12-5 and TRBJ2-1, with D perhaps TRBD1 (6 bases). The CDR3 length is 14 residues. The V gene's germline CDR1 is LGHNT and CDR2 FRNRAP. V dropped 2 bases and J dropped 9 bases, with 14 bases sitting between them. The CDR3 nucleotides are TGTGCTAGTGGTTTGTCAGGGGCGCATAGTGAGCAGTTCTTC. It translates to CASGLSGAHSEQFF.

This clone was seen only a few times. V usage is TRBV2 and J usage is TRBJ1-1; 10 bases fit TRBD1. The CDR3 length is 15 residues. Germline V gene lookup returns CDR1 SNHLY and CDR2 FYNNEI. Trimming cost V 7 bases and J 4 bases; bases outside gene matches: 9. CDR3 loop: CASTARQGAGTEAFF. CDR3 bases: TGTGCCAGCACAGCTAGACAGGGGGCCGGCACTGAAGCTTTCTTT. Supplemented by reference TRBV2 and TRBJ1-1, the full variable domain reads EPEVTQTPSHQVTQMGQEVILRCVPISNHLYFYWYRQILGQKVEFLVSFYNNEISEKSEIFDDQFSVERPDGSNFTLKIRSTKLEDSAMYFCASTARQGAGTEAFFGQGTRLTVV.

The V and J genes are TRBV27 and TRBJ2-2; perhaps TRBD2 as D (5 bases). The germline V gene has CDR1 MNHEY and CDR2 SMNVEV (reference sequence). Trimming took off 2 bases at V and 8 bases at J, with 6 bases between the two ends. The CDR3 runs to 12 residues. The CDR3 region is CASSLEGGELFF. DNA of the CDR3: TGTGCCAGCAGTTTAGAGGGTGGGGAGCTGTTTTTT.

The gene calls are TRBV28 and TRBJ2-6; the match to TRBD1 covers 8 bases. The V gene end was trimmed by 6 bases and the J gene end by 2 bases; junction bases not matched to a gene: 3. The germline V gene encodes CDR1 MDHEN and CDR2 SYDVKM. CDR3 length: 15 amino acids. The CDR3 here is CASRPGQAGANVLTF. The CDR3 region has the DNA TGTGCCAGCAGACCGGGACAGGCTGGGGCCAACGTCCTGACTTTC.

The rearrangement links TRBV5-5 to TRBJ1-2, with a tentative D call TRBD1 (6 bases). This CDR3 spans 14 amino acids. V lost 2 bases and J lost 4, with 12 bases in between. Germline CDR1 and CDR2: SGHKS and YYEKEE (reference sequence). DNA of the CDR3: TGTGCCAGCAGCTTATACACAGGGAGCTATGGCTACACCTTC. It is translated as CASSLYTGSYGYTF.

The chain joins TRBV19 to TRBJ1-3, with D tentatively TRBD1 (5 bases). The V gene's germline CDR1 is LNHDA and CDR2 SQIVND (reference sequence). V lost 5 bases and J lost 2, with 13 bases in between. CDR3 size: 15 residues. DNA for the CDR3: TGTGCCAGTAGTGCTATCAGGGCGCCTGGAAACACCATATATTTT. Its translation is CASSAIRAPGNTIYF.

The chain is built from TRBV18 and TRBJ1-2; the match to TRBD1 covers 11 bases. This CDR3 region has 15 residues. The J segment lost 8 bases and the V segment lost 2 bases, leaving 7 bases of the junction unmatched. In germline, CDR1 is KGHSH, CDR2 LQKENI. CDR3 coding DNA: TGTGCCAGCTCACCATCGGGACAGGGGGGAGCAGGCTACACCTTC. Its protein is CASSPSGQGGAGYTF.

V gene TRBV29-1 combines with J gene TRBJ2-3, with D perhaps TRBD2 (6 bases). This CDR3 contains 10 residues. Germline V gene lookup returns CDR1 SQVTM and CDR2 ANQGSEA. With 5 bases removed from V and 6 bases from J, the gap between germline ends came to 6 bases. In nucleotides, the CDR3 is TGCAGCGTTCTAGCGGATACGCAGTATTTT. It encodes CSVLADTQYF.

CDR3 coding DNA: TGCGCCAGCAGCTTACAGGGGGCTTACAATCAGCCCCAGCATTTT. The encoded protein is CASSLQGAYNQPQHF. The rearrangement joins TRBV5-1 to TRBJ1-5, with 9 nucleotides matching TRBD1. CDR3 length equals 15 residues. J lost 3 bases, V lost 2 bases, and 3 bases had no gene match. In germline, CDR1 is SGHRS, CDR2 YFSETQ.

J is TRBJ2-2 and V is TRBV27; the match to TRBD2 covers 12 bases. Germline V gene lookup returns CDR1 MNHEY and CDR2 SMNVEV (reference sequence). The CDR3 has 16 residues. Trimming at V came to 5 bases and at J to 11 bases, leaving 12 bases not matched to a gene. The CDR3 coding sequence is TGTGCCAGCAGTCCCCCGACTAGCGGGAGATTTGGAGAGCTGTTTTTT. Translated, it gives CASSPPTSGRFGELFF.

This clone was picked up one time. V and J are TRBV18 and TRBJ1-1, with D perhaps matching TRBD1 (6 bases). This CDR3 comprises 13 residues. Germline CDR1 KGHSH, CDR2 LQKENI. V lost 7 bases and J lost 1, with 10 bases in between. The CDR3 nucleotides are TGTGCCAGCTTCGACAGGACGAACACTGAAGCTTTCTTT. Translation gives CASFDRTNTEAFF.

The CDR3, as DNA: TGTGCTAGTGGTTTCGGGGATGGGAACACCGGGGAGCTGTTTTTT. Residues: CASGFGDGNTGELFF. The chain is built from TRBV12-5 and TRBJ2-2; D possibly corresponds to TRBD2 (5 bases). V lost 3 bases and J 1 base, leaving 9 bases between the germline ends. The germline CDR1 and CDR2 sequences are LGHNT and FRNRAP. The CDR3 has 15 amino acids.

Worth noting for this clone: At one end, the junction sequence differs from germline, possibly due to a read error. The CDR3 DNA reads as TGTGCCAGCACACTCCCGGGACAGGGAGTCTTGTTC. Protein product: CASTLPGQGVLF. The gene calls are TRBV7-9 and TRBJ2-7; TRBD1 matches 9 bases. This CDR3 region has 12 residues. CDR1 is SEHNR, CDR2 FQNEAQ, per germline (reference sequence).

The chain has TRBV3-1 (or the pseudogene TRBV3-2) and TRBJ2-1; D may be TRBD2 (6 bases). This CDR3 comprises 15 residues. V dropped 0 bases and J dropped 4 bases, with 10 bases sitting between them. Germline assignment: CDR1 LGHDT and CDR2 YNNKEL (reference sequence). The CDR3 region has the DNA TGTGCCAGCAGCCAAGATTCCGGGAGTTACAATGAGCAGTTCTTC. This translates into CASSQDSGSYNEQFF.

V and J are TRBV28 and TRBJ2-3; TRBD2 aligns across 11 bases. The germline V gene has CDR1 MDHEN and CDR2 SYDVKM. The CDR3 runs 18 residues. The V gene end was trimmed by 2 bases and the J gene end by 2 bases; junction bases not matched to a gene: 9. CDR3 sequence: CASSLGGGTSGNTDTQYF. The CDR3 nucleotides read TGTGCCAGCAGTTTAGGGGGGGGGACTAGCGGCAACACAGATACGCAGTATTTT.

The chain combines TRBV6-5 with TRBJ1-2; perhaps TRBD1 as D (6 bases). Trimming cost V 6 bases and J 7 bases, with 15 bases left between them. Looked up from germline, CDR1 is MNHEY and CDR2 is SVGAGI. The CDR3 has 13 residues. The CDR3 is CASSDRGALGYTF. The CDR3 bases are TGTGCCAGCAGCGACCGGGGGGCGCTTGGCTACACCTTC.

Concerning this clone itself: One end of the junction fails to match germline, which may point to a read error. The chain uses TRBV18 and TRBJ2-7; 8 bases are a match to TRBD2. This CDR3 has 15 amino acids. CDR1 and CDR2 from the germline V gene are KGHSH and LQKENI. The CDR3: CVSSSKLAVTYEQYF. In DNA, the CDR3 is TGTGTCAGCTCCTCTAAACTAGCGGTAACCTACGAGCAGTACTTC.

The chain has TRBV6-6 and TRBJ2-1; D is undetermined. The CDR3 runs to 13 residues. CDR1 and CDR2 (germline): MNHNY, SVGAGI (reference sequence). The ends were cut back, 3 bases at V and 8 bases at J, with 11 bases in the middle. The CDR3 nucleotides are TGTGCCAGCAGTTATCGGCCTAGGGATGAGCAGTTCTTC. This codes for CASSYRPRDEQFF.

The table lists this clone with a count of one. The rearrangement uses TRBV29-1 and TRBJ1-1, with a tentative D call TRBD1 (5 bases). Trimming pared 4 bases from V and 3 bases from J, leaving 15 bases between. The CDR3 spans 14 residues. The germline V gene has CDR1 SQVTM and CDR2 ANQGSEA. This CDR3 is CSVGGRTTDTEAFF. CDR3 DNA: TGCAGCGTTGGGGGGAGGACGACTGACACTGAAGCTTTCTTT.

The V gene is TRBV5-6, the J gene TRBJ2-7; perhaps TRBD2 as D (6 bases). Per the germline V gene, CDR1 is SGHDT and CDR2 is YYEEEE. V lost 1 base, J lost 5 bases, and 13 bases lay in between. The CDR3 covers 14 residues. The CDR3, as DNA: TGTGCCAGCAGCTTGTACCGGACTACTAACGAGCAGTACTTC. Translating gives CASSLYRTTNEQYF. Based on the CDR3 plus reference TRBV5-6 and TRBJ2-7, the full variable domain is DAGVTQSPTHLIKTRGQQVTLRCSPKSGHDTVSWYQQALGQGPQFIFQYYEEEERQRGNFPDRFSGHQFPNYSSELNVNALLLGDSALYLCASSLYRTTNEQYFGPGTRLTVT.

The chain employs TRBV25-1 and TRBJ2-2; maybe TRBD2 (5 bases). Germline assignment: CDR1 MGHDK and CDR2 SYGVNS. V gave up 10 bases and J gave up 0 bases, with 15 bases separating them. The CDR3 is 15 residues long. CDR3 nucleotides: TGTGCCACGTCGATTAGCGCCACGAACACCGGGGAGCTGTTTTTT. It codes for CATSISATNTGELFF.

This clone was observed once. CDR3: CASSRSGINEKLFF. CDR3 sequence (DNA): TGTGCCAGCAGCCGGTCGGGGATTAATGAAAAACTGTTTTTT. The chain joins TRBV28 to TRBJ1-4; no firm D call. V was pared by 6 bases and J by 4 bases, with 12 bases between. The germline V gene has CDR1 MDHEN and CDR2 SYDVKM. The CDR3 is 14 residues long.

The gene calls are TRBV29-1 and TRBJ1-1, with D perhaps matching TRBD1 (6 bases). The CDR3 totals 11 residues. Germline assignment: CDR1 SQVTM and CDR2 ANQGSEA. V was pared by 8 bases and J by 3 bases, with 10 bases between. This chain's CDR3 is CSTTGYTEAFF. CDR3 bases: TGCAGCACTACAGGGTACACTGAAGCTTTCTTT.

This clone was observed a single time. The chain uses TRBV2 and TRBJ2-7; 9 bases align to TRBD1. This CDR3 contains 14 residues. Germline CDR1 is SNHLY and CDR2 is FYNNEI. The CDR3 sequence: CASSLSTFGDRVWV. The CDR3 DNA reads as TGTGCCAGCAGTCTGTCGACGTTCGGGGACAGGGTATGGGTC.

This clone was seen just once. The chain uses TRBV18 and TRBJ1-3; tentatively, D is TRBD1 (6 bases). The germline V gene encodes CDR1 KGHSH and CDR2 LQKENI. Trimming cost V 6 bases and J 0 bases, with 15 bases left between them. The CDR3 consists of 16 residues. CDR3 nucleotides: TGTGCCAGCTCGGCCGGGACACCGAGCTCTGGAAACACCATATATTTT. Translation gives CASSAGTPSSGNTIYF.